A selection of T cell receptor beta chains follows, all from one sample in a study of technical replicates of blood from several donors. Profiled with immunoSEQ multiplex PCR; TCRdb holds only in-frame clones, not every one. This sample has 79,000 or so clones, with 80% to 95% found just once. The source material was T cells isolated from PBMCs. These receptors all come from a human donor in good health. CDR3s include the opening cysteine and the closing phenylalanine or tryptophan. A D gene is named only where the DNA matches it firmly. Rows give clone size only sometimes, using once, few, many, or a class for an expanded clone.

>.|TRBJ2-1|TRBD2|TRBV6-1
CASITSGGHNEQFF
TGTGCCAGCATAACTAGCGGGGGGCACAATGAGCAGTTCTTC
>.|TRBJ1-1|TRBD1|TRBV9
CASSITGGPMNTEAFF
TGTGCCAGCAGCATAACAGGGGGTCCCATGAACACTGAAGCTTTCTTT
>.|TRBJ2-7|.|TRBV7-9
CASSLSSGGEQYF
TGTGCCAGCAGCTTATCCTCGGGTGGCGAGCAGTACTTC
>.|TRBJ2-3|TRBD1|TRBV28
CASSLWGQNTDTQYF
TGTGCCAGCAGTTTATGGGGACAGAACACAGATACGCAGTATTTT
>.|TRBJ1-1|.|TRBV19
CASSIWGSEAFF
TGTGCCAGTAGTATTTGGGGCAGTGAAGCTTTCTTT
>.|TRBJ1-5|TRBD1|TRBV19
CASSMSGGRQPQHF
TGTGCCAGTAGTATGTCAGGGGGCAGACAGCCCCAGCATTTT
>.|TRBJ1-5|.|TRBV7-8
CASSPISGGNQPQHF
TGTGCCAGCAGCCCCATATCCGGGGGAAATCAGCCCCAGCATTTT
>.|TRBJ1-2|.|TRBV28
CASSLWGASYGYTF
TGTGCCAGCAGTTTATGGGGGGCGAGCTATGGCTACACCTTC
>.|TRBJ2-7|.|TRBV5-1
CASSLGQPPHEQYF
TGCGCCAGCAGCTTGGGACAGCCTCCCCACGAGCAGTACTTC
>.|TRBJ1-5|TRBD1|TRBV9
CASSVQGGSNQPQHF
TGTGCCAGCAGCGTACAAGGGGGCTCTAATCAGCCCCAGCATTTT
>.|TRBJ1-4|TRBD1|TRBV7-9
CASSLDRGDEKLFF
TGTGCCAGCAGCTTAGACAGGGGGGATGAAAAACTGTTTTTT
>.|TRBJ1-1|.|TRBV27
CASSLSAVGVAFF
TGTGCCAGCAGTTTATCGGCCGTAGGGGTAGCTTTCTTT
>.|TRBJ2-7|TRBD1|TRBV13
CASSPGSGQGIYEQYF
TGTGCCAGCAGCCCTGGGAGTGGACAGGGAATCTACGAGCAGTACTTC
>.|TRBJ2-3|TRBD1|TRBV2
CASRNRDRESDTQYF
TGTGCCAGCAGGAACCGGGACAGGGAATCAGATACGCAGTATTTT
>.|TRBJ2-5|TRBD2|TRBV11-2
CASSIVGGEKTQYF
TGTGCCAGCAGCATCGTCGGGGGGGAGAAGACCCAGTACTTC
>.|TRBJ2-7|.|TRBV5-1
CASSSKTGRTVYEQYF
TGCGCCAGCAGCTCAAAGACGGGACGGACAGTCTACGAGCAGTACTTC
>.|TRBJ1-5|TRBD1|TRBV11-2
CASSLEGQGELSYSNQPQHF
TGTGCCAGCAGCTTAGAGGGCCAGGGGGAGCTAAGTTATAGCAATCAGCCCCAGCATTTT
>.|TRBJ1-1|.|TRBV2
CASSDRWDMTEAFF
TGTGCCAGCAGTGATAGGTGGGACATGACTGAAGCTTTCTTT
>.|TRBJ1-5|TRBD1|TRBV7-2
CASSLALGTGRLNQPQHF
TGTGCCAGCAGCTTAGCGCTAGGGACAGGGAGGTTGAATCAGCCCCAGCATTTT
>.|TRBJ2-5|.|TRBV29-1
CSVVFAGRQETQYF
TGCAGCGTTGTTTTTGCGGGGCGACAAGAGACCCAGTACTTC
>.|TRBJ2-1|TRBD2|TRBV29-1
CSVEALAGAHNEQFF
TGCAGCGTTGAAGCCCTAGCGGGAGCACACAATGAGCAGTTCTTC
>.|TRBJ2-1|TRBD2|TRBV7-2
CASSLEAGKHNEQFF
TGTGCCAGCAGCTTAGAAGCGGGAAAACACAATGAGCAGTTCTTC
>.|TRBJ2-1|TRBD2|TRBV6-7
CASSNGTSGRVDEQFF
TGTGCCAGCAGTAACGGGACTAGCGGGAGGGTGGATGAGCAGTTCTTC
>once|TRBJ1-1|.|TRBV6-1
CASSAGQGDTEAFF
TGTGCCAGCAGCGCGGGGCAAGGGGACACTGAAGCTTTCTTT
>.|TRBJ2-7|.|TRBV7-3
CASSLDDGVGNEQYF
TGTGCCAGCAGCTTAGACGACGGGGTGGGGAACGAGCAGTACTTC
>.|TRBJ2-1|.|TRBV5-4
CASSPSVNEQFF
TGTGCCAGCAGCCCATCAGTAAATGAGCAGTTCTTC
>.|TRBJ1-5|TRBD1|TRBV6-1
CASRDRDGQPQHF
TGTGCCAGCAGGGACAGGGACGGTCAGCCCCAGCATTTT
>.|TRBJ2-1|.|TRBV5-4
CASSLDRVFNEQFF
TGTGCCAGCAGCTTGGACAGGGTTTTCAATGAGCAGTTCTTC
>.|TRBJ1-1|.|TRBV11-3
CASSLGGEAFF
TGTGCCAGCAGCTTGGGGGGTGAAGCTTTCTTT
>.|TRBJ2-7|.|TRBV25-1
CASSEFRGEGREQYF
TGTGCCAGCAGTGAATTTAGGGGGGAGGGGAGGGAGCAGTACTTC
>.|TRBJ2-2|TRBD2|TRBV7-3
CASSLRFGGSSAGELFF
TGTGCCAGCAGCTTAAGGTTTGGCGGGAGCTCCGCCGGGGAGCTGTTTTTT
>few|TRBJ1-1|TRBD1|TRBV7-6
CASWFGTANTEAFF
TGTGCCAGCTGGTTCGGGACAGCTAACACTGAAGCTTTCTTT
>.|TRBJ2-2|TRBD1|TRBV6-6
CASSEDRGFAGELFF
TGTGCCAGCAGTGAGGACAGGGGTTTCGCCGGGGAGCTGTTTTTT
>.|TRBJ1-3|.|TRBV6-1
CASRRDSGNTIYF
TGTGCCAGCAGGAGGGACTCTGGAAACACCATATATTTT
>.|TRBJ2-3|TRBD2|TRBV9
CASSEGLGTSTDTQYF
TGTGCCAGCAGCGAGGGACTAGGGACTAGCACAGATACGCAGTATTTT
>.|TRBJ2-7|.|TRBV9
CASSVAAGYEQYF
TGTGCCAGCAGCGTGGCTGCCGGGTACGAGCAGTACTTC
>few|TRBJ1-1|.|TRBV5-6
CASSSTENTEAFF
TGTGCCAGCAGCTCGACAGAGAACACTGAAGCTTTCTTT
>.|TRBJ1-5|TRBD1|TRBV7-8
CASSLAGSRGNQPQHF
TGTGCCAGCAGCTTAGCGGGGTCCAGGGGGAATCAGCCCCAGCATTTT
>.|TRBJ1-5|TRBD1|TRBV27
CASSSGTGPHQPQHF
TGTGCCAGCAGCTCCGGGACAGGGCCTCATCAGCCCCAGCATTTT
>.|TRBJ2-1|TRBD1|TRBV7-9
CASSPTGGNEQFF
TGTGCCAGCAGTCCAACAGGGGGCAATGAGCAGTTCTTC